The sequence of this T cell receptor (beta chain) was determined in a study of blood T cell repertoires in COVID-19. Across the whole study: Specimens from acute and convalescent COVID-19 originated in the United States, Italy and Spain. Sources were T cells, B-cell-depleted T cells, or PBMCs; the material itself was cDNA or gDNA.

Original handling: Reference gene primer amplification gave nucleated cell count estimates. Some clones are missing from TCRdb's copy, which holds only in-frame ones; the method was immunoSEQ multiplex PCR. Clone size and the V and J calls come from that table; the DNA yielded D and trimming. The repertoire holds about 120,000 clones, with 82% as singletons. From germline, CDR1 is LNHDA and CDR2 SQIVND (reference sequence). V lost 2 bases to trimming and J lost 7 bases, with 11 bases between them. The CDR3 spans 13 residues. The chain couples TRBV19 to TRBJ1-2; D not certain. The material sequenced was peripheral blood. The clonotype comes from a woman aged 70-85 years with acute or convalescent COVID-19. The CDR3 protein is CASSIFAGSGYTF. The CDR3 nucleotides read TGTGCCAGTAGTATATTTGCGGGCAGTGGCTACACCTTC. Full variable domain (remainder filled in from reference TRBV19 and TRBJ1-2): DGGITQSPKYLFRKEGQNVTLSCEQNLNHDAMYWYRQDPGQGLRLIYYSQIVNDFQKGDIAEGYSVSREKKESFPLTVTSAQKNPTAFYLCASSIFAGSGYTFGSGTRLTVV.